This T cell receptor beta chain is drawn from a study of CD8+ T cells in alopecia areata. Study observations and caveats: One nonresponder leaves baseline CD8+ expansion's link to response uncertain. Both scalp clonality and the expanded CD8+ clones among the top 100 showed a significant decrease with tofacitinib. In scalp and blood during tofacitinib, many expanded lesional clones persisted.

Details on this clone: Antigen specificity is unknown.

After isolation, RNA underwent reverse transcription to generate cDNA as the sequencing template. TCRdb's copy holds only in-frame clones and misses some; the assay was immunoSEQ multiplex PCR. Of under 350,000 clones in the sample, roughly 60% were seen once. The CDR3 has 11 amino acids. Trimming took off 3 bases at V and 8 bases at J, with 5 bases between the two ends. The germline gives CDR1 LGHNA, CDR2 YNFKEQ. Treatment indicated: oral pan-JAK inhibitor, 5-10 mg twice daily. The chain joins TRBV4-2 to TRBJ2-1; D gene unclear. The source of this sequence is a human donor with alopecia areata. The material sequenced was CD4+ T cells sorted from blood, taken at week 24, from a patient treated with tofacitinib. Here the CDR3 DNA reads TGTGCCAGCAGCCAGGCCGATGAGCAGTTCTTC. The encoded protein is CASSQADEQFF.